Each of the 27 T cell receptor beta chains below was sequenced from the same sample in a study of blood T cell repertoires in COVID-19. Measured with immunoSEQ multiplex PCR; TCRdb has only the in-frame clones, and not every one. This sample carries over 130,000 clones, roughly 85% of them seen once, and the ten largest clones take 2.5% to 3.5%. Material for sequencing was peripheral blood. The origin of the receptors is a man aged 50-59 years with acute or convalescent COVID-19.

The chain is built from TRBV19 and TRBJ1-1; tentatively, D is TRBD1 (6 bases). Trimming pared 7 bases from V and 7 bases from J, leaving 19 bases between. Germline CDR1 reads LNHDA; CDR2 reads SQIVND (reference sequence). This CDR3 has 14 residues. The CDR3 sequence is CASTTPGGAGEAFF. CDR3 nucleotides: TGTGCCAGTACCACCCCGGGGGGGGCCGGTGAAGCTTTCTTT.

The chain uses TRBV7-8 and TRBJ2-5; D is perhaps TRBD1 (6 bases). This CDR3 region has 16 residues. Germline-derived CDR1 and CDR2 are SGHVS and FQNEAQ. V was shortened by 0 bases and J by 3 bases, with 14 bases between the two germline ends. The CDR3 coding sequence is TGTGCCAGCAGCTTAGCCGCAGGGGTCCCTAAAGAGACCCAGTACTTC. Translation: CASSLAAGVPKETQYF. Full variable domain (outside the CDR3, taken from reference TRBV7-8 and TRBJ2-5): GAGVSQSPRYKVAKRGQDVALRCDPISGHVSLFWYQQALGQGPEFLTYFQNEAQLDKSGLPSDRFFAERPEGSVSTLKIQRTQQEDSAVYLCASSLAAGVPKETQYFGPGTRLLVL.

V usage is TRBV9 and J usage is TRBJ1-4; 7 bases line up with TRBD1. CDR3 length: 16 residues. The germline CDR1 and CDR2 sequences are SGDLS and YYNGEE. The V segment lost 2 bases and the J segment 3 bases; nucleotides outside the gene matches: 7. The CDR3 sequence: CASSVGSGQPNEKLFF. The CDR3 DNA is TGTGCCAGCAGCGTTGGATCGGGACAGCCTAATGAAAAACTGTTTTTT.

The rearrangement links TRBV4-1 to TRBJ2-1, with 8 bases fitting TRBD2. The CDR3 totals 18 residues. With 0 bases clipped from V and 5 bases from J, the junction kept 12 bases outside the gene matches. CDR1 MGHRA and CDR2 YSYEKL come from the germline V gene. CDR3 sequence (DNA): TGCGCCAGCAGCCAAGATACCCTCTTCGGGAGGGGCCACAATGAGCAGTTCTTC. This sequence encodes CASSQDTLFGRGHNEQFF.

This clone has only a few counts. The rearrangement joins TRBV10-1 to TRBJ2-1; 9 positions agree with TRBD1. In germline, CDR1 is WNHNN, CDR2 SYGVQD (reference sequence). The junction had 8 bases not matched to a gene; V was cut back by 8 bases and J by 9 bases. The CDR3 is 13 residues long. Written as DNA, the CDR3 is TGCGCCAGCTCCAAGACAGGGGGTGTTGAGCAGTTCTTC. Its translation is CASSKTGGVEQFF.

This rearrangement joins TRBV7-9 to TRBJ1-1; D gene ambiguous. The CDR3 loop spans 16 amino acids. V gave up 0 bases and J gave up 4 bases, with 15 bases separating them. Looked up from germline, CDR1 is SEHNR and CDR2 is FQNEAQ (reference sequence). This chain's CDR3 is CASSLATAWRGTEAFF. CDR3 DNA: TGTGCCAGCAGCTTAGCGACTGCCTGGCGAGGCACTGAAGCTTTCTTT.

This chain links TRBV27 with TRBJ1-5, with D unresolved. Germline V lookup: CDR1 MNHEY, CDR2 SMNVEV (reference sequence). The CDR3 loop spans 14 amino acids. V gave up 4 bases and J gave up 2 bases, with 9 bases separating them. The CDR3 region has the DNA TGTGCCAGCAGTTCCGCCCAGGGCAATCAGCCCCAGCATTTT. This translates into CASSSAQGNQPQHF.

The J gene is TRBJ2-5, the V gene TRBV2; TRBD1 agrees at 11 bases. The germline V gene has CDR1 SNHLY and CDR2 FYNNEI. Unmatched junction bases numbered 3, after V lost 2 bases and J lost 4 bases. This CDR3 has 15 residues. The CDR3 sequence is CASSELGTGGETQYF. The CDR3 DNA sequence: TGTGCCAGCAGTGAACTGGGGACAGGGGGAGAGACCCAGTACTTC.

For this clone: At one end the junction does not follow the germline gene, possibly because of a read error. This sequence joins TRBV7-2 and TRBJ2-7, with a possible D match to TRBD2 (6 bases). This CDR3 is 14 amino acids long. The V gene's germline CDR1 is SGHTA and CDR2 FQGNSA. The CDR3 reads CASSSPGTSAWRHF. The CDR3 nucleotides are TGTGCCAGCAGCTCCCCCGGGACTTCCGCGTGGCGTCACTTC.

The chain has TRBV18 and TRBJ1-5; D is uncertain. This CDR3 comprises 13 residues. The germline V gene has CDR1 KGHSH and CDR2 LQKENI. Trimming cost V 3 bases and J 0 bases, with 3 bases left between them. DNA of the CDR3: TGTGCCAGCTCACCGGCTAGCAATCAGCCCCAGCATTTT. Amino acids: CASSPASNQPQHF.

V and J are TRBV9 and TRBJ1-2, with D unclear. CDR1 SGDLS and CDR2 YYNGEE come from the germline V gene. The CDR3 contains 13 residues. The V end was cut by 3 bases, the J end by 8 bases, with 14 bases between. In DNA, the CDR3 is TGTGCCAGCAGCGCCCAGGCTTCCGGCGGCTACACCTTC. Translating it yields CASSAQASGGYTF.

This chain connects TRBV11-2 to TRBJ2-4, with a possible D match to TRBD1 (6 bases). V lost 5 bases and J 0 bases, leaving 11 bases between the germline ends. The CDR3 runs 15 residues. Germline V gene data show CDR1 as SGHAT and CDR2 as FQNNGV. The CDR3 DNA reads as TGTGCCAGCAGCCCCCAGGGGCTAGCCAAAAACATTCAGTACTTC. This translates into CASSPQGLAKNIQYF.

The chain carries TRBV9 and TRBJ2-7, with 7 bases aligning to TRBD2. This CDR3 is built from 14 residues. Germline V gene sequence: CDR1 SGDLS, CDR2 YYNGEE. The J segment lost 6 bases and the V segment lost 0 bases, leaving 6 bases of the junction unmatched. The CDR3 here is CASSVGSSGREQYF. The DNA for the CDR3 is TGTGCCAGCAGCGTAGGATCTAGCGGACGCGAGCAGTACTTC.

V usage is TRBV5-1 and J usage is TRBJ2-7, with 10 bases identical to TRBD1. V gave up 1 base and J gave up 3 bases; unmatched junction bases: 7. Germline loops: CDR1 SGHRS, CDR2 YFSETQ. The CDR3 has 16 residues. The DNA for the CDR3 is TGCGCCAGCAGCTTGCAGGTCCGGACAGGGGGCTACGAGCAGTACTTC. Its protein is CASSLQVRTGGYEQYF. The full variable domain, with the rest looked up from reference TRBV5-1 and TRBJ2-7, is KAGVTQTPRYLIKTRGQQVTLSCSPISGHRSVSWYQQTPGQGLQFLFEYFSETQRNKGNFPGRFSGRQFSNSRSEMNVSTLELGDSALYLCASSLQVRTGGYEQYFGPGTRLTVT.

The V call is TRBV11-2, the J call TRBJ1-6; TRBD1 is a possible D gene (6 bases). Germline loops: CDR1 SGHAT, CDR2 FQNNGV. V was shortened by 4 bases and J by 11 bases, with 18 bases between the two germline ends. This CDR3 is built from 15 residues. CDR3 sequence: CASSSLRGSVPPLHF. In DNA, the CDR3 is TGTGCCAGCAGCTCGTTGAGGGGGTCTGTCCCACCCCTCCACTTT.

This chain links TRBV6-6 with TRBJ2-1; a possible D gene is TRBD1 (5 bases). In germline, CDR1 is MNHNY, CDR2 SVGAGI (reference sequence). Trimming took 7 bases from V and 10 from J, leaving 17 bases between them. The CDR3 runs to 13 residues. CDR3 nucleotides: TGTGCCAGCACCGTGGGGCGGCTCGGCGAGCAGTTCTTC. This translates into CASTVGRLGEQFF.

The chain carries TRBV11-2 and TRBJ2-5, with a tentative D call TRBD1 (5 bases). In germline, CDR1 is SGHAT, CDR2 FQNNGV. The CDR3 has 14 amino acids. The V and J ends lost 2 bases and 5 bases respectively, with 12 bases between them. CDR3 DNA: TGTGCCAGCAGCTTACGGTCAGGGTCTGAGACCCAGTACTTC. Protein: CASSLRSGSETQYF.

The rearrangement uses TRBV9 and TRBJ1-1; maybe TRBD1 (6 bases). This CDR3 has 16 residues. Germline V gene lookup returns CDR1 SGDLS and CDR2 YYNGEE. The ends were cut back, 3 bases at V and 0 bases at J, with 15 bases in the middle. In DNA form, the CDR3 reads TGTGCCAGCAGCGCACTTCAGGGGAGCTTGAACACTGAAGCTTTCTTT. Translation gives CASSALQGSLNTEAFF.

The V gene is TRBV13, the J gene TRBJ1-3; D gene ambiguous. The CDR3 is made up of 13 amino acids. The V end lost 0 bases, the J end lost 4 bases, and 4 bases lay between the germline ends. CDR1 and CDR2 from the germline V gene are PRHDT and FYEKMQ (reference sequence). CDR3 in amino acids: CASSLGRGNTIYF. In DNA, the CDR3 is TGTGCCAGCAGCTTAGGGAGAGGAAACACCATATATTTT. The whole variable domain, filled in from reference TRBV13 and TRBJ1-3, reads AAGVIQSPRHLIKEKRETATLKCYPIPRHDTVYWYQQGPGQDPQFLISFYEKMQSDKGSIPDRFSAQQFSDYHSELNMSSLELGDSALYFCASSLGRGNTIYFGEGSWLTVV.

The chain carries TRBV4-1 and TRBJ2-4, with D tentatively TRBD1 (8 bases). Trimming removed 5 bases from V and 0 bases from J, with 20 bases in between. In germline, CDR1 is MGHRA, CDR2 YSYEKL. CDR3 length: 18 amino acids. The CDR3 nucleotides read TGCGCCAGCAGCGCTGACAGGGGAGGGGGGCTAGCCAAAAACATTCAGTACTTC. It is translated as CASSADRGGGLAKNIQYF.

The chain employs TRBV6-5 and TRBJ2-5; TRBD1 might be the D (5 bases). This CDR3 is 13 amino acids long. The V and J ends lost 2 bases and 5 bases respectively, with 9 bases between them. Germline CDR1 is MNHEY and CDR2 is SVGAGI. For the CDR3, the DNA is TGTGCCAGCAGTTACGGTCAGGGCGAGACCCAGTACTTC. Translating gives CASSYGQGETQYF.

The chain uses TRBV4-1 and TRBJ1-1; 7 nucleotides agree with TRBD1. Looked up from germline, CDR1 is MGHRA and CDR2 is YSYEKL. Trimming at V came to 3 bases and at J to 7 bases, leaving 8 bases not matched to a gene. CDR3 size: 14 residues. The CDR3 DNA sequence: TGCGCCAGCAGCCACGAACAGGGGTACCGTGAAGCTTTCTTT. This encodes CASSHEQGYREAFF.

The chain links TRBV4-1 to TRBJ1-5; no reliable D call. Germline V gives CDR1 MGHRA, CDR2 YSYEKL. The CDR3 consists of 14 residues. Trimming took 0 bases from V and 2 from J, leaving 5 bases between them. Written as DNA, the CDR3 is TGCGCCAGCAGCCAAGAGAGCGGCAATCAGCCCCAGCATTTT. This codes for CASSQESGNQPQHF.

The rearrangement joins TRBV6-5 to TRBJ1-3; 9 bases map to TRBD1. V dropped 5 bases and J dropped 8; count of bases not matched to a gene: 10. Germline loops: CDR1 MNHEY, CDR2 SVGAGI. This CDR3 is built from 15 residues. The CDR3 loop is CASSLHTGGKDTIYF. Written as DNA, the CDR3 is TGTGCCAGCAGTCTACACACAGGGGGCAAGGACACCATATATTTT.

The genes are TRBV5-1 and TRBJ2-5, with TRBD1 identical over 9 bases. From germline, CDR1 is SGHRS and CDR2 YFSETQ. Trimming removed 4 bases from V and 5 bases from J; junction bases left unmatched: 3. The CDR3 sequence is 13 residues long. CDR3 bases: TGCGCCAGCAGCACCGGACAGGGGGAGACCCAGTACTTC. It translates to CASSTGQGETQYF.

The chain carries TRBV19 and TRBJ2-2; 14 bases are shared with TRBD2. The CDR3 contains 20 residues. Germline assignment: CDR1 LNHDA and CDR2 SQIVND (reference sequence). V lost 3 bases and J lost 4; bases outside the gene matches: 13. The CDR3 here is CASSMNGPGLAGASTGELFF. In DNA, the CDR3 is TGTGCCAGTAGTATGAACGGGCCGGGACTAGCGGGAGCCTCCACCGGGGAGCTGTTTTTT.

CDR3 protein: CASSSGQNQGYGYTF. CDR3 DNA sequence: TGCGCCAGCAGCTCGGGACAGAACCAGGGATATGGCTACACCTTC. This chain uses TRBV5-1 with TRBJ1-2, with 7 bases that match TRBD1. With 3 bases clipped from V and 5 bases from J, the junction kept 10 bases outside the gene matches. This CDR3 contains 15 residues. Germline V gene data show CDR1 as SGHRS and CDR2 as YFSETQ.